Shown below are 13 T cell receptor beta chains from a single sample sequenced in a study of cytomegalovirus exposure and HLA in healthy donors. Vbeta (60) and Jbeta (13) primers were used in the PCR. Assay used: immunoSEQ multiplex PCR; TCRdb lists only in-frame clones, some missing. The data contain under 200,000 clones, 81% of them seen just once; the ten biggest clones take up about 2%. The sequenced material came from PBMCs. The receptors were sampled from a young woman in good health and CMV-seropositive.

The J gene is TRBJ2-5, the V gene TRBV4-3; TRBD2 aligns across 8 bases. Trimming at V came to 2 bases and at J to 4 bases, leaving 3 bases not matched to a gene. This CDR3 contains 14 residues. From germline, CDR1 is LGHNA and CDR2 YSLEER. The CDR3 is CASSQRRGAETQYF. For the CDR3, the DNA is TGCGCCAGCAGCCAACGGCGGGGGGCAGAGACCCAGTACTTC.

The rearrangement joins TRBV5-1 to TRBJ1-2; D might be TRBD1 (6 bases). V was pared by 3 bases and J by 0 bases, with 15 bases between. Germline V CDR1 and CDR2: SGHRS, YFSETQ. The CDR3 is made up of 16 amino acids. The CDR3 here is CASSYGQKVANYGYTF. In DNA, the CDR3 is TGCGCCAGCAGCTACGGACAGAAAGTAGCTAACTATGGCTACACCTTC.

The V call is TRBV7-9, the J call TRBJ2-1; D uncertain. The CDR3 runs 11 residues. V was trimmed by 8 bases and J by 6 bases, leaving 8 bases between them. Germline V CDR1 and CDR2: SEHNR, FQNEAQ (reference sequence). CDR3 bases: TGTGCCAGCGAGGAACTCAATGAGCAGTTCTTC. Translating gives CASEELNEQFF.

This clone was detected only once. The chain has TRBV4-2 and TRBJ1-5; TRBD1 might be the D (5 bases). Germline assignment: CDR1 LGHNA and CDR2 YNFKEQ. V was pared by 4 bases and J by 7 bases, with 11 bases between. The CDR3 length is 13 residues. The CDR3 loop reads CASSPGLEQPQHF. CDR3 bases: TGTGCCAGCAGCCCAGGGCTGGAACAGCCCCAGCATTTT.

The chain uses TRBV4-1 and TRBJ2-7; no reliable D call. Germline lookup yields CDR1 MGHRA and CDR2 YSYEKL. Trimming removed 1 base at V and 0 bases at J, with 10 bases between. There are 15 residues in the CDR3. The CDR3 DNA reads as TGCGCCAGCAGCCAAGGGGCCGCGAGCTCCTACGAGCAGTACTTC. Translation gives CASSQGAASSYEQYF.

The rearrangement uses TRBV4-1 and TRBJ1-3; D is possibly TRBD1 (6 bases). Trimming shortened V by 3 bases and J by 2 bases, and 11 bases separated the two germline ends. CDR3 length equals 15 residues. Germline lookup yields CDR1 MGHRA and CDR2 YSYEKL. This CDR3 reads CASSHLQGPGNTIYF. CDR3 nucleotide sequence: TGCGCCAGCAGCCATTTACAGGGACCTGGAAACACCATATATTTT.

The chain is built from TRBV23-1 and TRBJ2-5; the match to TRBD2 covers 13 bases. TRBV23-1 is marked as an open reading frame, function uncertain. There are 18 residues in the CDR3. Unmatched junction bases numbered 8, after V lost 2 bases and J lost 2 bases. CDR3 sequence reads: CASSQPLTSGGPQETQYF. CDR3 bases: TGCGCCAGCAGTCAACCTTTGACTAGCGGGGGGCCTCAAGAGACCCAGTACTTC.

The CDR3 nucleotides read TGTGCCTGGGGGAACCGGGACAGGGGATTTTATGGCTACACCTTC. Its translation is CAWGNRDRGFYGYTF. The chain is built from TRBV30 and TRBJ1-2, with 10 bases fitting TRBD1. This CDR3 comprises 15 residues. Germline CDR1 GTSNPN, CDR2 SVGIG (reference sequence). V lost 5 bases to trimming and J lost 5 bases; unmatched junction nucleotides: 11.

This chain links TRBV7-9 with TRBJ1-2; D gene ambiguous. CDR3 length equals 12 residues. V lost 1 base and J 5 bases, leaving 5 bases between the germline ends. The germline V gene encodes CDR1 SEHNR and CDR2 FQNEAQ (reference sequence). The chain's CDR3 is CASSLVQYGYTF. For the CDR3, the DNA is TGTGCCAGCAGCTTAGTCCAGTATGGCTACACCTTC.

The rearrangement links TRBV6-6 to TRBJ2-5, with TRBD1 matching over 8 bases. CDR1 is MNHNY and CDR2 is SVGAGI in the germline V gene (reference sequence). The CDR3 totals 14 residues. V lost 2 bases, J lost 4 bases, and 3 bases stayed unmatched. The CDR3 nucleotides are TGTGCCAGCAGTTACCAGGGGGCGGGAGAGACCCAGTACTTC. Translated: CASSYQGAGETQYF.

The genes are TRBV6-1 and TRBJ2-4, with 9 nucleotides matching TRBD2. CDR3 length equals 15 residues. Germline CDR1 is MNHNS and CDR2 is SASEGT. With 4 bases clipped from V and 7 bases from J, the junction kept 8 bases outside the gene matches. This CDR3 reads CASSVDSGGSNIQYF. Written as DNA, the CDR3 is TGTGCCAGCAGTGTCGATAGCGGGGGATCGAACATTCAGTACTTC.

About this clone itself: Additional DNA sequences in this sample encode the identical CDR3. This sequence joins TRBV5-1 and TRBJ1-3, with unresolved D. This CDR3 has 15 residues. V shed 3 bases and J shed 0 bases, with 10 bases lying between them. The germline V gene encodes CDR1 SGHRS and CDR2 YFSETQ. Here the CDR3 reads CASSSTSGSGNTIYF. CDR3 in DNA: TGCGCCAGCAGCTCTACTTCAGGCTCTGGAAACACCATATATTTT.

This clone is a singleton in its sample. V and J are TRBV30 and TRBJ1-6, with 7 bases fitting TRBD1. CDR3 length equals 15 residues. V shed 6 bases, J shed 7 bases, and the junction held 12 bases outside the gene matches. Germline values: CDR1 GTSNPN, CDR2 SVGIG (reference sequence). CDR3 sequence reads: CACPTETGKNSPLHF. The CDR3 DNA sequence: TGTGCCTGCCCCACCGAGACAGGGAAAAATTCACCCCTCCACTTT.